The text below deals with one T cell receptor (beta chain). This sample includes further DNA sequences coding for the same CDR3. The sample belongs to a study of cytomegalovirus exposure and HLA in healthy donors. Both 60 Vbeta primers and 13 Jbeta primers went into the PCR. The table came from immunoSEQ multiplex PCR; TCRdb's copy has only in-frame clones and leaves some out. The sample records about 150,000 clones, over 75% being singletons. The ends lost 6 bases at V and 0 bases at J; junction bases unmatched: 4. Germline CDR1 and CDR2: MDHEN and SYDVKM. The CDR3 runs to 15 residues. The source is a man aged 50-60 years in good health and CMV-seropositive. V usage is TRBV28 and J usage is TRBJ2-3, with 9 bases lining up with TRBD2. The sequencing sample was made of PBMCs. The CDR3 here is CASSPSGASTDTQYF. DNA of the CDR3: TGTGCCAGCAGCCCTAGCGGGGCAAGCACAGATACGCAGTATTTT.